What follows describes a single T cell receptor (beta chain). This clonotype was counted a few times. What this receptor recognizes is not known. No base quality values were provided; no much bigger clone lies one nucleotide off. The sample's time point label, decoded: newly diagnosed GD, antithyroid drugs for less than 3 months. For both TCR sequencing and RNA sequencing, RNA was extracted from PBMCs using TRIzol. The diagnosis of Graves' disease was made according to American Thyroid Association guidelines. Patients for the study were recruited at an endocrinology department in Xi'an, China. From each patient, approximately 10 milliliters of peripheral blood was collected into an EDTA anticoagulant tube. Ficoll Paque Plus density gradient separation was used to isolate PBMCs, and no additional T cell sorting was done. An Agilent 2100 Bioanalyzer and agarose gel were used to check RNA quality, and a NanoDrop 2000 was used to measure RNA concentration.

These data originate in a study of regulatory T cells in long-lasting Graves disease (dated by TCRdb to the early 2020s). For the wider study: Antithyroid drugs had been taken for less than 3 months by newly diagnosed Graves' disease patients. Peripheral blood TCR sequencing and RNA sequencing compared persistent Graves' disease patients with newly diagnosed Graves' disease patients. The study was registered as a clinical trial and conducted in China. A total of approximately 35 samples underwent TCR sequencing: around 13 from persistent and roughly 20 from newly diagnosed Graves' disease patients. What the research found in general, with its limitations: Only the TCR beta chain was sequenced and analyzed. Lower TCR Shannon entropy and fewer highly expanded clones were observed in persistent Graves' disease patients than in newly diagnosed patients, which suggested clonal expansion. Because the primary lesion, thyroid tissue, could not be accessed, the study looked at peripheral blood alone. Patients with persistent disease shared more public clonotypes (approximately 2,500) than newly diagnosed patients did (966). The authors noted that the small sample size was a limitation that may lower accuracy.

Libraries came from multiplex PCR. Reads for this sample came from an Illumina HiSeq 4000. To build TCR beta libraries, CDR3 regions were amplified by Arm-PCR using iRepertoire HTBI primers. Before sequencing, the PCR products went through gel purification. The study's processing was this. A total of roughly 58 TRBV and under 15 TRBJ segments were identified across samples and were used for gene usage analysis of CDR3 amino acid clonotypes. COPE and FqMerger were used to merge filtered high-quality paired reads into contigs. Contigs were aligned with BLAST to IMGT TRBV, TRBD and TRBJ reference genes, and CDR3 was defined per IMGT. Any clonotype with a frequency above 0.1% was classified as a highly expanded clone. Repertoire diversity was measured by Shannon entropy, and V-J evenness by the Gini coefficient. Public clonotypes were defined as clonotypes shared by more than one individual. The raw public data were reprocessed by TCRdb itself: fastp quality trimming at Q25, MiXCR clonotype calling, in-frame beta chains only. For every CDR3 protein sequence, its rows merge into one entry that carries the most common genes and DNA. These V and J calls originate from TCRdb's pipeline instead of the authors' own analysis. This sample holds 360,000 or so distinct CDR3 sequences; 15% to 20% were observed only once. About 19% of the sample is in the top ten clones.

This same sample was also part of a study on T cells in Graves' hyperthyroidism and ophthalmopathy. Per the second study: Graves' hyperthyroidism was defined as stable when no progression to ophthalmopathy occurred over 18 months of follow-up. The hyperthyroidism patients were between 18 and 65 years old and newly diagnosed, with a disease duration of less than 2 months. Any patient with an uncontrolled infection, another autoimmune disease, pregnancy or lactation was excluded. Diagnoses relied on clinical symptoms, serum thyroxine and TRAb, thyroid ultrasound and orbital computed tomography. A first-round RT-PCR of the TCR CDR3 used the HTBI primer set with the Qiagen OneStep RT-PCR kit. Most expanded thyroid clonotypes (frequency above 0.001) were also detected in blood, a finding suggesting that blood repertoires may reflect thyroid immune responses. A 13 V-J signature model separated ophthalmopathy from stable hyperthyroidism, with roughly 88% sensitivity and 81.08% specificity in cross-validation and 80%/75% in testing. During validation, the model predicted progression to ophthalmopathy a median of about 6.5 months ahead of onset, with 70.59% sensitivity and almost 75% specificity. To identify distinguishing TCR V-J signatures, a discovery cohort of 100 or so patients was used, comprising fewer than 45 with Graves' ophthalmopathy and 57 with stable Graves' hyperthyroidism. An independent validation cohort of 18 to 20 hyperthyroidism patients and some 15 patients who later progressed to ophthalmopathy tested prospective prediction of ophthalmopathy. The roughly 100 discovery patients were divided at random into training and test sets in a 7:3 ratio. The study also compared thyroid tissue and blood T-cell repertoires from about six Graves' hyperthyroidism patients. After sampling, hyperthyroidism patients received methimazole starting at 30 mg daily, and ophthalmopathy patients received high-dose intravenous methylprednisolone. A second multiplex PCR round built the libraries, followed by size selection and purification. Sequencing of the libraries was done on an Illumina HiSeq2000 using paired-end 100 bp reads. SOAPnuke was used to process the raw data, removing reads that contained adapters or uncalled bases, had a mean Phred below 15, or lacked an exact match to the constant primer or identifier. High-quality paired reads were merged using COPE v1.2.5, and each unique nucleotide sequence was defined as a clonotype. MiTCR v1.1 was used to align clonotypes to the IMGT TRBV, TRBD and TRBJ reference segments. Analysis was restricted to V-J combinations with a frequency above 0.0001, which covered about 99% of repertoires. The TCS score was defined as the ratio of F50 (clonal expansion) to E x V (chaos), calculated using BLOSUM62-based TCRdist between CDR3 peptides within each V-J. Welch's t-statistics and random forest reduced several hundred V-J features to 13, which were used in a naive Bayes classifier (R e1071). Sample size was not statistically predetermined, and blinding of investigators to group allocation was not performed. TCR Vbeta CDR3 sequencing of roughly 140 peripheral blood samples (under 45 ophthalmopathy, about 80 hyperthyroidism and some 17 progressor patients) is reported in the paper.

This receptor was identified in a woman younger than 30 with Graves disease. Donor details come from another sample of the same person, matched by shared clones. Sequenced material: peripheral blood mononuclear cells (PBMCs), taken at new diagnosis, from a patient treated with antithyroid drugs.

CDR3 protein: CASSLQTGSGNTIYF. The DNA sequence is as follows: TGTGCCAGCAGCCTCCAAACAGGGTCAGGAAACACCATATATTTT. Here the chain combines TRBV4-2 and TRBJ1-3; a tentative D call is TRBD1 (6 bases match). Based on the germline V gene, the CDR1 and CDR2 sequences are LGHNA and YNFKEQ. At the junction V is shortened by 4 bases and J by 4 bases, with 14 bases in between. Inclusive of the bounding cysteine and phenylalanine, the CDR3 is 15 residues long. Kept here is only the CDR3 DNA, which spans 45 bases and is read in frame from base 1.